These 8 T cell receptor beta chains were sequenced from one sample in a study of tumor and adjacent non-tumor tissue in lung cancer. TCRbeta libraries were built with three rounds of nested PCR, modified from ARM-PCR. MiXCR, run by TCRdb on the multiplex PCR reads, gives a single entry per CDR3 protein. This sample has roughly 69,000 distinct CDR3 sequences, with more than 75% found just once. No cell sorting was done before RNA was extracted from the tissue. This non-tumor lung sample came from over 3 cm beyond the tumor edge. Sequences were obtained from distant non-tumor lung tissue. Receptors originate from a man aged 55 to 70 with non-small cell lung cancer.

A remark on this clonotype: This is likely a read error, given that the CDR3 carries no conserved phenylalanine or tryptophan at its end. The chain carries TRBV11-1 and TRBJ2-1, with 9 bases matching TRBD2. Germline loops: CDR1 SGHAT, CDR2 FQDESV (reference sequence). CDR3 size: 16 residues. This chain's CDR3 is CASSPGTRGGYIEQFS. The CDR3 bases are TGTGCCAGCAGTCCAGGGACGCGGGGGGGATACATTGAGCAGTTCTCT.

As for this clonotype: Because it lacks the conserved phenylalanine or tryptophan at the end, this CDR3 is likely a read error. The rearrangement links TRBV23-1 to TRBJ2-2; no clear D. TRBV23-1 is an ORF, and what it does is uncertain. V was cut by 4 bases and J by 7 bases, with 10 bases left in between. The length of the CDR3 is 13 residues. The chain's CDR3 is CASSRTAHGELFI. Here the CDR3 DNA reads TGCGCCAGCAGTCGTACAGCCCACGGGGAGCTGTTTATT.

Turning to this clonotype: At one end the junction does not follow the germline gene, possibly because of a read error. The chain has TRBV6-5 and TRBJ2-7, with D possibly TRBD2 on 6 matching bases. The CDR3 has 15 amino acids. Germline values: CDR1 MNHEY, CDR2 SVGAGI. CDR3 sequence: CASCYLRRETAEQYF. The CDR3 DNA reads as TGTGCCAGCTGTTACTTGAGGCGGGAAACGGCCGAGCAGTACTTC.

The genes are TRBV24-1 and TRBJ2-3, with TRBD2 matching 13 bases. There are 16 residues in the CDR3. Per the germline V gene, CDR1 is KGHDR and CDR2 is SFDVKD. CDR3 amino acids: CTISDDRTSGSNTQYF. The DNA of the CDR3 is TGTACCATCAGTGATGATCGGACTAGCGGGAGTAATACGCAGTATTTT.

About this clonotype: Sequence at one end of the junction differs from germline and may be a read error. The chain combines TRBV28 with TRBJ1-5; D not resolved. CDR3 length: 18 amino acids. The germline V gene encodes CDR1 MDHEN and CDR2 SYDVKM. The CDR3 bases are TGTGCCAGCAGTTTATTCACGTTTCAGGTGGGATTCAATCAGCCCCAGCTTTTT. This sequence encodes CASSLFTFQVGFNQPQLF. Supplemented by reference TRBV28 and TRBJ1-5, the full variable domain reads DVKVTQSSRYLVKRTGEKVFLECVQDMDHENMFWYRQDPGLGLRLIYFSYDVKMKEKGDIPEGYSVSREKKERFSLILESASTNQTSMYLCASSLFTFQVGFNQPQLFGDGTRLSIL.

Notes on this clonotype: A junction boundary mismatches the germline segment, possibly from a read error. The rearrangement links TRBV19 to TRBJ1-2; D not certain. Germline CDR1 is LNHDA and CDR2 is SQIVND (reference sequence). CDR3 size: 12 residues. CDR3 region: CDSSITSFGYTF. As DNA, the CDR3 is TGTGACAGTAGTATAACGAGCTTTGGCTACACCTTC.

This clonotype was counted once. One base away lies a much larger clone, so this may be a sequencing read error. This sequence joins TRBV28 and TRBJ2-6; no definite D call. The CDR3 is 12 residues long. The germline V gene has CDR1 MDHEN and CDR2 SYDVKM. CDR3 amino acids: CDSRSGANVLTF. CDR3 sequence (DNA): TGTGACAGCAGGTCCGGGGCCAACGTCCTGACTTTC. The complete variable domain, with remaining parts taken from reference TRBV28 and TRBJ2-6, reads DVKVTQSSRYLVKRTGEKVFLECVQDMDHENMFWYRQDPGLGLRLIYFSYDVKMKEKGDIPEGYSVSREKKERFSLILESASTNQTSMYLCDSRSGANVLTFGAGSRLTVL.

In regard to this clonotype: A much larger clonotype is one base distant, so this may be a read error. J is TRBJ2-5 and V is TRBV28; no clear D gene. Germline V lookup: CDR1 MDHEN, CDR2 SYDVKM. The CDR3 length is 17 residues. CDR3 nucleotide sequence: TGTGCCAGCAGCCCCGGCCATGGTTTCTTCGCGGCGAAGACCCACTACTTC. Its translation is CASSPGHGFFAAKTHYF.